This T cell receptor (beta chain) stems from a study of T cells in Graves' hyperthyroidism and ophthalmopathy. It was at first hyperthyroidism diagnosis, before any ophthalmopathy symptoms, that the blood sample was taken. Germline lookup yields CDR1 MNHEY and CDR2 SVGEGT. The CDR3 has 17 amino acids. Trimming took 2 bases from V and 2 from J; bases not matched to a gene: 8. RNA transcripts yielded amplified TCR beta CDR3 regions. The TCR CDR3 first-round RT-PCR relied on the HTBI primer set. MiXCR, applied by TCRdb to the multiplex PCR reads, yields one record per CDR3 protein. The table records 550,000 to 850,000 distinct CDR3 sequences, around 20% of them present only once.

Sequencing used blood. The clonotype originates from a woman aged 45-65 years with Graves' hyperthyroidism that later progressed to Graves' ophthalmopathy. The chain uses TRBV6-2 or TRBV6-3 and TRBJ2-3, with 9 positions matching TRBD2. The CDR3 nucleotides are TGTGCCAGCAGTTACGAGGCGGGGGGGTGGGTCACAGATACGCAGTATTTT. It translates to CASSYEAGGWVTDTQYF.